Below are 21 T cell receptor beta chains sequenced from a single sample in a study of blood T cells in healthy people across ages. Primers used in a second PCR of roughly 7 to 12 cycles were a sample-barcoded 5' primer and a J-beta primer mix. TCRdb used MiXCR to reprocess the 5' RACE reads, holding one entry per CDR3 protein. The sample has more than 600,000 distinct CDR3 sequences; around 25% are singletons. This sample also appeared in a second study, on T cells of mothers and their children.

Sequenced material: blood. These receptor sequences come from a boy between 5 and 17 years old in good health.

The chain couples TRBV19 to TRBJ1-3; no clear D gene. The ends were cut back, 3 bases at V and 4 bases at J, with 10 bases in the middle. The CDR3 length is 14 residues. Germline V gene lookup returns CDR1 LNHDA and CDR2 SQIVND (reference sequence). The CDR3 DNA is TGTGCCAGTAGTATGGGGTCGGTCGGAAACACCATATATTTT. This sequence encodes CASSMGSVGNTIYF.

The chain is built from TRBV27 and TRBJ2-3, with D unresolved. V was shortened by 1 base and J by 0 bases, with 8 bases between the two germline ends. CDR1 and CDR2 from the germline V gene are MNHEY and SMNVEV (reference sequence). The CDR3 length is 15 residues. CDR3 loop: CASSLYAESTDTQYF. As DNA, the CDR3 is TGTGCCAGCAGTTTATATGCAGAAAGCACAGATACGCAGTATTTT.

The chain uses TRBV6-2 or TRBV6-3 and TRBJ2-5; D perhaps matches TRBD2 (5 bases). Germline loops: CDR1 MNHEY, CDR2 SVGEGT. The germline V and J ends were trimmed by 2 bases and 2 bases, with 12 bases remaining between them. This CDR3 contains 15 residues. The CDR3 loop is CASSYAGDLQETQYF. The CDR3, as DNA: TGTGCCAGCAGTTACGCCGGGGATTTACAAGAGACCCAGTACTTC.

The chain employs TRBV9 and TRBJ1-1, with 7 bases identical to TRBD1. Trimming at V came to 1 base and at J to 2 bases, leaving 8 bases not matched to a gene. The CDR3 contains 16 residues. The germline V gene encodes CDR1 SGDLS and CDR2 YYNGEE. CDR3 loop: CASSVNEQGKNTEAFF. The CDR3 nucleotides read TGTGCCAGCAGCGTAAACGAACAGGGGAAAAACACTGAAGCTTTCTTT.

About this clonotype: At one end the junction does not follow the germline gene, possibly because of a read error. The chain's CDR3 is CASSGDRVEFF. The CDR3 DNA reads as TGCGCCAGCAGCGGGGACAGGGTAGAATTCTTC. This chain uses TRBV5-1 with TRBJ2-5, with 9 bases aligning to TRBD1. The germline gives CDR1 SGHRS, CDR2 YFSETQ. The CDR3 totals 11 residues.

This sequence joins TRBV12-3 or TRBV12-4 and TRBJ2-2; D is uncertain. CDR3 size: 11 residues. Trimming shortened V by 8 bases and J by 6 bases, and 7 bases separated the two germline ends. The CDR3 DNA sequence: TGTGCCAGCCTACTGGCCGGGGAGCTGTTTTTT. Amino acid sequence: CASLLAGELFF.

Only a few counts were recorded for this clonotype. The rearrangement joins TRBV4-3 to TRBJ2-7, with D perhaps TRBD2 (5 bases). The V gene's germline CDR1 is LGHNA and CDR2 YSLEER. The CDR3 sequence is 16 residues long. The V gene lost 0 bases and the J gene lost 2 bases, with 14 bases spanning the gap. The CDR3 region is CASSQDKVALAYEQYF. DNA of the CDR3: TGCGCCAGCAGCCAAGATAAGGTAGCGCTTGCCTACGAGCAGTACTTC.

The sample holds many counts of this clonotype. This chain connects TRBV5-1 to TRBJ2-7; the D is unclear. The V gene's germline CDR1 is SGHRS and CDR2 YFSETQ. Trimming took 1 base from V and 0 from J, leaving 8 bases between them. The length of the CDR3 is 14 residues. CDR3 region: CASSLSTDSYEQYF. The CDR3, as DNA: TGCGCCAGCAGCTTGAGCACAGACTCCTACGAGCAGTACTTC.

The chain links TRBV5-1 to TRBJ2-3, with D possibly TRBD1 on 6 matching bases. V was cut by 0 bases and J by 2 bases, with 10 bases left in between. CDR3 size: 15 residues. CDR1 SGHRS and CDR2 YFSETQ come from the germline V gene. This chain's CDR3 is CASSLGQGTTDTQYF. CDR3 in DNA: TGCGCCAGCAGCTTGGGTCAGGGGACCACAGATACGCAGTATTTT.

V gene TRBV20-1 combines with J gene TRBJ2-7, with a possible D match to TRBD2 (7 bases). The germline gives CDR1 DFQATT, CDR2 SNEGSKA (reference sequence). V was trimmed by 6 bases and J by 2 bases, leaving 14 bases between them. The CDR3 sequence is 13 residues long. The CDR3, as DNA: TGCAGTGCCGGTGAGGGGGGGCCCTACGAGCAGTACTTC. Its protein product is CSAGEGGPYEQYF.

The chain is built from TRBV28 and TRBJ2-5; D is undetermined. Looked up from germline, CDR1 is MDHEN and CDR2 is SYDVKM. V lost 2 bases to trimming and J lost 5 bases, with 15 bases between them. The CDR3 loop spans 15 amino acids. The CDR3 is CASSLSGSFRETQYF. CDR3 bases: TGTGCCAGCAGTTTAAGTGGATCCTTCCGGGAGACCCAGTACTTC.

The genes are TRBV7-8 and TRBJ2-1; D remains ambiguous. Per the germline V gene, CDR1 is SGHVS and CDR2 is FQNEAQ. CDR3 length: 14 residues. V gave up 3 bases and J gave up 7 bases, with 13 bases separating them. CDR3 sequence: CASSLSVIRNEQFF. The CDR3 nucleotides are TGTGCCAGCAGCTTGTCGGTGATAAGAAATGAGCAGTTCTTC.

V usage is TRBV4-2 and J usage is TRBJ2-1, with 7 bases identical to TRBD2. There are 14 residues in the CDR3. The trim removed 4 bases at V and 8 bases at J, leaving 8 bases unmatched. From germline, CDR1 is LGHNA and CDR2 YNFKEQ. The CDR3 region is CASSRGLGSYEQFF. CDR3 nucleotides: TGTGCCAGCAGCCGCGGACTAGGTTCCTATGAGCAGTTCTTC.

This clonotype was seen more than once but under ten times. This rearrangement joins TRBV29-1 to TRBJ2-5, with TRBD2 matching over 11 bases. The end of the DNA is better explained by TRBJ2-1, so the J call may be wrong. The CDR3 covers 14 residues. Per germline, CDR1 SQVTM and CDR2 ANQGSEA. The DNA of the CDR3 is TGCAGCGTTGAATCTCTAGCGGGAGGCCCCGAGCAGTTCTTC. As protein: CSVESLAGGPEQFF.

V is TRBV19 and J is TRBJ2-5; the match to TRBD2 covers 8 bases. The DNA end lines up better with TRBJ2-7; the J call may be wrong. Germline V CDR1 and CDR2: LNHDA, SQIVND (reference sequence). CDR3 length: 16 amino acids. CDR3 region: CASSIDLTSVPYEQYF. The CDR3 DNA is TGTGCCAGTAGTATAGATCTGACTAGCGTTCCCTACGAGCAGTACTTC.

This clonotype has just a few counts. V gene TRBV10-3 combines with J gene TRBJ2-6; perhaps TRBD2 as D (5 bases). The CDR3 has 16 amino acids. Trimming left V 0 bases short and J 4 bases short, with 10 bases between. The germline V gene encodes CDR1 ENHRY and CDR2 SYGVKD. In DNA form, the CDR3 reads TGTGCCATCAGTGAGTCGAGGGCGGTCGGGGCCAACGTCCTGACTTTC. Protein: CAISESRAVGANVLTF.

This clonotype came up a few times. The J gene is TRBJ2-1, the V gene TRBV5-5, with D hard to call. The V gene lost 0 bases and the J gene lost 5 bases, with 15 bases spanning the gap. CDR1 SGHKS and CDR2 YYEKEE come from the germline V gene (reference sequence). The CDR3 runs 16 residues. CDR3 amino acids: CASSLVRVASNNEQFF. In nucleotides, the CDR3 is TGTGCCAGCAGCTTGGTTCGTGTTGCGAGCAACAATGAGCAGTTCTTC.

The V call is TRBV4-1, the J call TRBJ2-6; weak D call: TRBD1 (6 bases). This CDR3 is built from 18 residues. In germline, CDR1 is MGHRA, CDR2 YSYEKL. V shed 6 bases and J shed 2 bases, with 20 bases lying between them. The CDR3 is CASRQSPTGPTGANVLTF. The CDR3, as DNA: TGCGCCAGCAGACAATCACCGACAGGTCCAACTGGGGCCAACGTCCTGACTTTC.

This clonotype was picked up a small number of times. An end of the junction differs from the germline gene, which may be a read error. J is TRBJ2-1 and V is TRBV20-1, with TRBD2 matching 8 bases. The CDR3 extends over 11 amino acids. The germline V gene has CDR1 DFQATT and CDR2 SNEGSKA (reference sequence). Written as DNA, the CDR3 is TGCAGTGCTAGAGATGGCCAGCGGGAGTACTTC. This codes for CSARDGQREYF.

The chain has TRBV29-1 and TRBJ1-2; 8 nucleotides match TRBD1. Looked up from germline, CDR1 is SQVTM and CDR2 is ANQGSEA. V lost 8 bases, J lost 4 bases, and 12 bases stayed unmatched. The CDR3 has 14 amino acids. In DNA, the CDR3 is TGCAGCTCAAATATTGGACAGGGCTCCTATGGCTACACCTTC. It codes for CSSNIGQGSYGYTF.

V and J are TRBV28 and TRBJ2-7; the D gene could be TRBD1 or TRBD2 (7 bases each). CDR1 MDHEN and CDR2 SYDVKM come from the germline V gene. The V end was cut by 4 bases, the J end by 4 bases, with 14 bases between. CDR3 size: 14 residues. The CDR3 nucleotides read TGTGCCAGCAGTTCTAGCGGCAGGGGGTACGAGCAGTACTTC. Amino acid sequence: CASSSSGRGYEQYF.